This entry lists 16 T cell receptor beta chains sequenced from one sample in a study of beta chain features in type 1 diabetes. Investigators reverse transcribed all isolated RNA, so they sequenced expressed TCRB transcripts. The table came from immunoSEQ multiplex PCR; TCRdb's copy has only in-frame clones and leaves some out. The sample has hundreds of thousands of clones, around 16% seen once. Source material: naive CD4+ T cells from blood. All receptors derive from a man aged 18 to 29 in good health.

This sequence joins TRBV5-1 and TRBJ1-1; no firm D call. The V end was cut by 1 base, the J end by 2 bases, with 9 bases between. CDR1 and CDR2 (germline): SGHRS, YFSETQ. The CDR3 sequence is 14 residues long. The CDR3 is CASSLKQDNTEAFF. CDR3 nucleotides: TGCGCCAGCAGCTTGAAGCAGGATAACACTGAAGCTTTCTTT.

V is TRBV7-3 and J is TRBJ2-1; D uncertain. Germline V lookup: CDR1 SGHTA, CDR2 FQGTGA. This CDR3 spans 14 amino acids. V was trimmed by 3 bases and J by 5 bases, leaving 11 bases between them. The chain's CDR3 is CASSLDRTNNEQFF. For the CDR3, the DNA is TGTGCCAGCAGCTTGGACCGAACCAACAATGAGCAGTTCTTC.

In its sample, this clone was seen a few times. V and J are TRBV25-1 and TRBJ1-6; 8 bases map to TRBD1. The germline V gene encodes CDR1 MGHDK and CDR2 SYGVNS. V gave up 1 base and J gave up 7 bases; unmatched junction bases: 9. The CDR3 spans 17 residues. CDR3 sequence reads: CASSESGKQGGNSPLHF. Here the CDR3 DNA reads TGTGCCAGCAGTGAATCCGGGAAACAGGGGGGAAATTCACCCCTCCACTTT.

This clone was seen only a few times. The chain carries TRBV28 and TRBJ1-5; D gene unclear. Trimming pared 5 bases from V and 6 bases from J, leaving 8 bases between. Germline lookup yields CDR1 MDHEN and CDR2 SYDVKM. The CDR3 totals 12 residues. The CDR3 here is CASSRLSQPQHF. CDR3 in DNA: TGTGCCAGCAGTCGACTCTCTCAGCCCCAGCATTTT.

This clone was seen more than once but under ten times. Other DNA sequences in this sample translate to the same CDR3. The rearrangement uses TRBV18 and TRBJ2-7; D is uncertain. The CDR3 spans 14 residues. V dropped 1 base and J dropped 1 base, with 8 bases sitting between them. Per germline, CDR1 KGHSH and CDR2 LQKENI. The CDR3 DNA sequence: TGTGCCAGCTCACCACGTCAGGTTTCCTACGAGCAGTACTTC. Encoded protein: CASSPRQVSYEQYF.

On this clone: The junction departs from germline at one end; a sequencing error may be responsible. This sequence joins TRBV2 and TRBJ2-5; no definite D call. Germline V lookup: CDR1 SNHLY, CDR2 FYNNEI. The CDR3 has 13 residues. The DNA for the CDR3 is TGTGCCAGCAGTCAAGCCTTGAAAGAGACCCAGTACTTC. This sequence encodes CASSQALKETQYF. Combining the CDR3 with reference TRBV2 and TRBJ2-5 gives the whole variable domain EPEVTQTPSHQVTQMGQEVILRCVPISNHLYFYWYRQILGQKVEFLVSFYNNEISEKSEIFDDQFSVERPDGSNFTLKIRSTKLEDSAMYFCASSQALKETQYFGPGTRLLVL.

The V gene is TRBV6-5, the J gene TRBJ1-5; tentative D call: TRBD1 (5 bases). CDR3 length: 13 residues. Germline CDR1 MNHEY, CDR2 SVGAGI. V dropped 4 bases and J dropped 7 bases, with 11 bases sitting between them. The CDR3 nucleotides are TGTGCCAGCAGTTTGAGCAGGGCCCAGCCCCAGCATTTT. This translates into CASSLSRAQPQHF.

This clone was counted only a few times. The CDR3 protein is CASSLTGTDTQYF. The CDR3, as DNA: TGTGCCAGCAGCTTAACTGGCACAGATACGCAGTATTTT. The rearrangement uses TRBV7-6 and TRBJ2-3; no clear D. With 2 bases removed from V and 1 base from J, the gap between germline ends came to 4 bases. The CDR3 spans 13 residues. CDR1 and CDR2 (germline): SGHVS, FNYEAQ. The variable domain in full, completed from reference TRBV7-6 and TRBJ2-3, reads GAGVSQSPRYKVTKRGQDVALRCDPISGHVSLYWYRQALGQGPEFLTYFNYEAQQDKSGLPNDRFSAERPEGSISTLTIQRTEQRDSAMYRCASSLTGTDTQYFGPGTRLTVL.

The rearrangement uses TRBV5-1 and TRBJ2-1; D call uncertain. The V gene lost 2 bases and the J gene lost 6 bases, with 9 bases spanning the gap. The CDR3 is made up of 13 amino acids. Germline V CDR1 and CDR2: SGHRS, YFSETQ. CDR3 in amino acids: CASSFITGNEQFF. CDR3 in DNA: TGCGCCAGCAGCTTTATCACGGGCAATGAGCAGTTCTTC.

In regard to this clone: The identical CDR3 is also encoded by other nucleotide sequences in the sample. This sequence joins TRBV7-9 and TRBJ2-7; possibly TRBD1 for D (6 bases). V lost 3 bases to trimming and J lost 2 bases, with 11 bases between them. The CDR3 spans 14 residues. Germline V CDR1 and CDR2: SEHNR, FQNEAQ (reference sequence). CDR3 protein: CASSLGAGAYEQYF. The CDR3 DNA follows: TGTGCCAGCAGCTTGGGGGCAGGGGCCTACGAGCAGTACTTC. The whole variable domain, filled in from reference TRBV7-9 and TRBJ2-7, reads DTGVSQNPRHKITKRGQNVTFRCDPISEHNRLYWYRQTLGQGPEFLTYFQNEAQLEKSRLLSDRFSAERPKGSFSTLEIQRTEQGDSAMYLCASSLGAGAYEQYFGPGTRLTVT.

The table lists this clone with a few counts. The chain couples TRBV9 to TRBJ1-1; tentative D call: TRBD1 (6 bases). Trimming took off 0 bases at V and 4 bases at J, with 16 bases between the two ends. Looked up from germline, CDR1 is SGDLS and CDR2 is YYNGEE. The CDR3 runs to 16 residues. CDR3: CASSVGSGAGTTEAFF. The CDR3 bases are TGTGCCAGCAGCGTAGGATCAGGGGCCGGTACCACTGAAGCTTTCTTT.

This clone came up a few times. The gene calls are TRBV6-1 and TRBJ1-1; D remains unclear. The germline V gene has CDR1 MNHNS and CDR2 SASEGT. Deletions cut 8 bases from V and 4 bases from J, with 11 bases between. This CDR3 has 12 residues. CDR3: CASLRASTEAFF. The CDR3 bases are TGTGCCAGCTTAAGAGCGAGCACTGAAGCTTTCTTT.

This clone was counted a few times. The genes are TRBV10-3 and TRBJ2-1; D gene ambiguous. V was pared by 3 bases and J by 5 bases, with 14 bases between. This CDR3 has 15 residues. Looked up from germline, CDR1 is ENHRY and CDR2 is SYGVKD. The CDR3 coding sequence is TGTGCCATCAGTGACTCCCGGCGCGGACACAATGAGCAGTTCTTC. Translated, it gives CAISDSRRGHNEQFF.

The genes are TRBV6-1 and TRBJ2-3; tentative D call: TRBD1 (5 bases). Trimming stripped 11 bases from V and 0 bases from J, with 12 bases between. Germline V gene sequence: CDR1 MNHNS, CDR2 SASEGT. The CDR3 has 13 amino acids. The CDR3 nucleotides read TGTGCCTTACGGACATCTAGCACAGATACGCAGTATTTT. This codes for CALRTSSTDTQYF.

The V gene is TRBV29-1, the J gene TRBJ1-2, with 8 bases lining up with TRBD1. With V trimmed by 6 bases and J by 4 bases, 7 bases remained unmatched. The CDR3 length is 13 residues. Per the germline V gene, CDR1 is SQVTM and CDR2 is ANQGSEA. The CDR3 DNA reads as TGCAGCGTGGATGGACAGGGACTCTATGGCTACACCTTC. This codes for CSVDGQGLYGYTF. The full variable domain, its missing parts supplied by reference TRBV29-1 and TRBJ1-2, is SAVISQKPSRDICQRGTSLTIQCQVDSQVTMMFWYRQQPGQSLTLIATANQGSEATYESGFVIDKFPISRPNLTFSTLTVSNMSPEDSSIYLCSVDGQGLYGYTFGSGTRLTVV.

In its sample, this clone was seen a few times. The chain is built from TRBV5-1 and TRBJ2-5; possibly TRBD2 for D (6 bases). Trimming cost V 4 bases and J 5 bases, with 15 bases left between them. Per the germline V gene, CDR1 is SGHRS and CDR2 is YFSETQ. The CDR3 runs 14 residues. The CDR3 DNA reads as TGCGCCAGCAGCGACGGACTACCTGGTGAGACCCAGTACTTC. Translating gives CASSDGLPGETQYF. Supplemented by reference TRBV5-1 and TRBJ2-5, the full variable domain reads KAGVTQTPRYLIKTRGQQVTLSCSPISGHRSVSWYQQTPGQGLQFLFEYFSETQRNKGNFPGRFSGRQFSNSRSEMNVSTLELGDSALYLCASSDGLPGETQYFGPGTRLLVL.